This TCR beta chain was captured in a study of cytomegalovirus exposure and HLA in healthy donors. Generated by immunoSEQ multiplex PCR, the TCRdb table keeps only in-frame clones and is missing some. The repertoire holds about 220,000 clones, 80% to 90% seen once, with 2.9% in the top ten. Study results and limitations: Usually a TCR sequence was rare, but some public TCRs were found in many donors.

Of note for this clone: Its antigen is not identified.

The CDR3 extends over 15 amino acids. Germline CDR1 is SEHNR and CDR2 is FQNEAQ (reference sequence). V was shortened by 3 bases and J by 0 bases, with 10 bases between the two germline ends. The sequence was collected from a woman between 18 and 29 years old in good health and CMV-seronegative. Sequenced: PBMCs. The rearrangement uses TRBV7-9 and TRBJ2-3; tentatively, D is TRBD2 (6 bases). The DNA for the CDR3 is TGTGCCAGCAGCTTCGCGCGGGAAAGCACAGATACGCAGTATTTT. Translated, it gives CASSFARESTDTQYF. Complete variable domain (other parts from reference TRBV7-9 and TRBJ2-3): DTGVSQNPRHKITKRGQNVTFRCDPISEHNRLYWYRQTLGQGPEFLTYFQNEAQLEKSRLLSDRFSAERPKGSFSTLEIQRTEQGDSAMYLCASSFARESTDTQYFGPGTRLTVL.